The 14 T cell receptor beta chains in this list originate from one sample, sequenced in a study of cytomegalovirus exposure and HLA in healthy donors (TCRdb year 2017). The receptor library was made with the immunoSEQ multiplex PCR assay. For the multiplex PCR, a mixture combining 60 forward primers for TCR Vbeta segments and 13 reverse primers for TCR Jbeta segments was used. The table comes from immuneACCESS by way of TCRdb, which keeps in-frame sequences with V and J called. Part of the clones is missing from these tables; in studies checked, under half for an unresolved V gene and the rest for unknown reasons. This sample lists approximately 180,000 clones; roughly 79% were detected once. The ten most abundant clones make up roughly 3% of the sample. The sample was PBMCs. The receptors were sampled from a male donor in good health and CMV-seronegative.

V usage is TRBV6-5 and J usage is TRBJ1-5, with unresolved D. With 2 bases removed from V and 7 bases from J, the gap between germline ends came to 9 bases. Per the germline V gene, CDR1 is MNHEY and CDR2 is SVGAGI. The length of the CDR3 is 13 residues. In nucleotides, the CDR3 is TGTGCCAGCAGTTACCAAGGAGAGCAGCCCCAGCATTTT. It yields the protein CASSYQGEQPQHF.

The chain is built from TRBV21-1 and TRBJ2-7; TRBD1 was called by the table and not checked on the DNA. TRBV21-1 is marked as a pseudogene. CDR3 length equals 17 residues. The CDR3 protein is CASSTQESRQPSYEQYF. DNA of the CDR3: TGTGCCAGCAGCACTCAAGAGAGCAGGCAACCCTCCTACGAGCAGTACTTC.

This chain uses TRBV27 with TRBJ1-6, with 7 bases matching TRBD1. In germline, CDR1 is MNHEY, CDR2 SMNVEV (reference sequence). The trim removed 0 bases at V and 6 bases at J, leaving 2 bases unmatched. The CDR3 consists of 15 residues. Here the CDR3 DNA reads TGTGCCAGCAGTTTATCAGACAGGGCTAATTCACCCCTCCACTTT. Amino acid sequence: CASSLSDRANSPLHF.

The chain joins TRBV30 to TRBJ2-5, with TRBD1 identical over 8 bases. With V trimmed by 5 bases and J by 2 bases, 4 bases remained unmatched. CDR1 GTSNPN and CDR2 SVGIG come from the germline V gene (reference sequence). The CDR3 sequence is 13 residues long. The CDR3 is CAWDRGIQETQYF. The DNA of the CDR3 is TGTGCCTGGGACAGGGGCATTCAAGAGACCCAGTACTTC.

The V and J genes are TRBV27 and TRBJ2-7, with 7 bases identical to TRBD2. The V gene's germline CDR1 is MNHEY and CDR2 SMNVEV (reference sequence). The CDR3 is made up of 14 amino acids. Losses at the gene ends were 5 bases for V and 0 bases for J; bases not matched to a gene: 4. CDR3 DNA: TGTGCCAGCAGTACCGGGAGGCTCTCCTACGAGCAGTACTTC. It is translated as CASSTGRLSYEQYF.

CDR3 nucleotides: TGTGCCAGCAGCGGAACAGGGGTCGGGAATCAGCCCCAGCATTTT. Translated: CASSGTGVGNQPQHF. The chain recombines TRBV7-9 with TRBJ1-5, with 7 bases matching TRBD1. The germline gives CDR1 SEHNR, CDR2 FQNEAQ (reference sequence). The CDR3 covers 15 residues. J was trimmed by 4 bases and V by 5 bases; bases with no gene match: 8.

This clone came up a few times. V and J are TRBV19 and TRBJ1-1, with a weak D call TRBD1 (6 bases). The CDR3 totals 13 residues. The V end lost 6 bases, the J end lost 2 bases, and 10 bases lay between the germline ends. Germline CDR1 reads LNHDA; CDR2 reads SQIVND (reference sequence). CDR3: CASSSDRNTEAFF. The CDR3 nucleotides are TGTGCCAGTAGCTCGGACAGAAACACTGAAGCTTTCTTT. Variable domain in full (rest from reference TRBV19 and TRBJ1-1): DGGITQSPKYLFRKEGQNVTLSCEQNLNHDAMYWYRQDPGQGLRLIYYSQIVNDFQKGDIAEGYSVSREKKESFPLTVTSAQKNPTAFYLCASSSDRNTEAFFGQGTRLTVV.

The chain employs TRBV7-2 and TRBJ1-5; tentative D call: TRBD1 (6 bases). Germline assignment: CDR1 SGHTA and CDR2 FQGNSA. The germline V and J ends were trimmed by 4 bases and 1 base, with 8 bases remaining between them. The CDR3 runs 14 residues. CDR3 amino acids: CASSSQGSNQPQHF. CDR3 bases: TGTGCCAGCAGCTCGCAGGGGAGCAATCAGCCCCAGCATTTT.

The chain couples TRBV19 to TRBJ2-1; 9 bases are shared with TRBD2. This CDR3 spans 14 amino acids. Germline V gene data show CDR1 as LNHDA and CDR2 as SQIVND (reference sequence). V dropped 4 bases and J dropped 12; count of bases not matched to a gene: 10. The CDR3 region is CASSTSGAYKGQFF. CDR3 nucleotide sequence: TGTGCCAGTAGTACTAGCGGGGCCTACAAGGGGCAGTTCTTC.

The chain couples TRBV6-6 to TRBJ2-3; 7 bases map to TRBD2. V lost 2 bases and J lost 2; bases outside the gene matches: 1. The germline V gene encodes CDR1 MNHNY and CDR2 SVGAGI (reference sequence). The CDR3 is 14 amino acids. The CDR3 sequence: CASSYGRATDTQYF. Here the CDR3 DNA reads TGTGCCAGCAGTTACGGGAGGGCCACAGATACGCAGTATTTT.

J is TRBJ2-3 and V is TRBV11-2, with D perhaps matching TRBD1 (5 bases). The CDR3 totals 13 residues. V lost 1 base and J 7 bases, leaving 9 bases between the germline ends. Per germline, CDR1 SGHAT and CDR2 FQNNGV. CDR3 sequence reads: CASSLGGQYTQYF. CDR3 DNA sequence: TGTGCCAGCAGCTTAGGGGGCCAATATACGCAGTATTTT.

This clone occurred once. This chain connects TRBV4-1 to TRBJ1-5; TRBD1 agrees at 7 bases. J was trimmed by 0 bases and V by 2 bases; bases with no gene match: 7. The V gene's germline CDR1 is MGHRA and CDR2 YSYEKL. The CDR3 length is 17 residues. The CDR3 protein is CASSQYGTDGSNQPQHF. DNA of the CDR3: TGCGCCAGCAGCCAATACGGGACAGACGGTAGCAATCAGCCCCAGCATTTT.

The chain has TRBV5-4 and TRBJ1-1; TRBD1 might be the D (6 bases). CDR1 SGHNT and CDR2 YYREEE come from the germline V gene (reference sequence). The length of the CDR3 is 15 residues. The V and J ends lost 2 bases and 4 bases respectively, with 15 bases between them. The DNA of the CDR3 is TGTGCCAGCAGCTTCGACCTACAGGGCGGCACTGAAGCTTTCTTT. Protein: CASSFDLQGGTEAFF.

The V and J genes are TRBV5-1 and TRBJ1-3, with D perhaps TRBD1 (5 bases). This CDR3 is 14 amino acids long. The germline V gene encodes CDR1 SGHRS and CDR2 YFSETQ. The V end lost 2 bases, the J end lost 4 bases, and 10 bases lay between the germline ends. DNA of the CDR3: TGCGCCAGCAGCTTAAACCCAGGGGGAAACACCATATATTTT. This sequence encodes CASSLNPGGNTIYF. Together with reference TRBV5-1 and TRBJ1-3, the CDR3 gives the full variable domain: KAGVTQTPRYLIKTRGQQVTLSCSPISGHRSVSWYQQTPGQGLQFLFEYFSETQRNKGNFPGRFSGRQFSNSRSEMNVSTLELGDSALYLCASSLNPGGNTIYFGEGSWLTVV.